This T cell receptor (beta chain) stems from a study of beta chain features in type 1 diabetes. Whole-study findings and limits: The study found moderately but significantly shorter TCRB CDR3s in all four CD4+ subsets of Type 1 diabetes patients. Within the patient group, naive, central memory and Treg TCRB repertoires appeared more similar to each other than within healthy donors.

Notes on this clone: Its specificity is not known.

This CDR3 contains 13 residues. Trimming stripped 7 bases from V and 2 bases from J, with 6 bases between. Germline CDR1 and CDR2: MNHEY and SVGAGI. The investigators reverse transcribed all of the isolated RNA, so they sequenced expressed TCRB transcripts. TCRdb keeps only in-frame clones here, not all; method: immunoSEQ multiplex PCR. The table records about 290,000 clones, about 8.5% of them present only once. Every single donor gave one heparinised blood draw, and these averaged roughly 120 mL. Sorted cells reached over 95% purity in every population. The V call is TRBV6-5, the J call TRBJ2-6; D is unclear. The sample taken for sequencing was central memory CD4+ T cells from blood. The receptor's source is a woman aged 18-35 years in good health. The CDR3 nucleotides are TGTGCCAGCACCGATACTGGGGCCAACGTCCTGACTTTC. Residues: CASTDTGANVLTF.